These T cell receptor beta chains were read from a single sample in a study of shared clonotypes between healthy human individuals. Generated by immunoSEQ multiplex PCR, the TCRdb table keeps only in-frame clones and is missing some. The table includes around 500,000 clones, roughly 83% detected once. Sequenced: PBMCs. These receptors came from a middle-aged woman in good health. Some clones in this sample may be carry-over from other donors' samples. CDR3s include the opening cysteine and the closing phenylalanine or tryptophan. A D gene is named only where the DNA matches it firmly. Not all rows give a size; the values are once, few, many and, for expanded clones, a class.

>.|TRBJ2-1|15|once|TRBV7-2
TGTGCCAGCAGCTCAGACCCACGCTCCTACAATGAGCAGTTCTTC
CASSSDPRSYNEQFF
>.|TRBJ2-6|14|.|TRBV28
TGTGCCAGCAGGTCCCGTGGTGGGGCCAACGTCCTGACTTTC
CASRSRGGANVLTF
>.|TRBJ1-2|12|few|TRBV10-3
TGTGCCATCAATGACCCCACGGGGGGCTACACCTTC
CAINDPTGGYTF
>.|TRBJ2-5|14|.|TRBV6-5
TGTGCCAGCAGGGCGACAGGACCCCCGGTGACCCAGTACTTC
CASRATGPPVTQYF
>TRBD1|TRBJ2-7|14|.|TRBV19
TGTGCCAGTAGTAGGACAGGGCGAGCCTACGAGCAGTACTTC
CASSRTGRAYEQYF
>TRBD1|TRBJ2-1|14|.|TRBV7-8
TGTGCCAGCAGCCTATACCGACAGGGGGCTGAGCAGTTCTTC
CASSLYRQGAEQFF
>TRBD1|TRBJ2-5|16|few|TRBV27
TGTGCCAGCAGCCCCTCCTGGGACAGACCTCAAGAGACCCAGTACTTC
CASSPSWDRPQETQYF
>.|TRBJ1-3|14|many|TRBV30
TGTGCCTGGAGATCACAGGGATTTGGAAACACCATATATTTT
CAWRSQGFGNTIYF
>.|TRBJ1-1|15|.|TRBV15
TGTGCCACCAGCAGAGAAAGGGTCAGGGGACCTCAAGCTTTCTTT
CATSRERVRGPQAFF
>TRBD1|TRBJ1-3|16|once|TRBV9
TGTGCCAGCAGCCCCCGACAGGGAGGCTCTGGAAACACCATATATTTT
CASSPRQGGSGNTIYF
>TRBD1|TRBJ1-5|14|.|TRBV28
TGTGCCAGCAGTTTATCAGGGGGCGGGCAGCCCCAGCATTTT
CASSLSGGGQPQHF